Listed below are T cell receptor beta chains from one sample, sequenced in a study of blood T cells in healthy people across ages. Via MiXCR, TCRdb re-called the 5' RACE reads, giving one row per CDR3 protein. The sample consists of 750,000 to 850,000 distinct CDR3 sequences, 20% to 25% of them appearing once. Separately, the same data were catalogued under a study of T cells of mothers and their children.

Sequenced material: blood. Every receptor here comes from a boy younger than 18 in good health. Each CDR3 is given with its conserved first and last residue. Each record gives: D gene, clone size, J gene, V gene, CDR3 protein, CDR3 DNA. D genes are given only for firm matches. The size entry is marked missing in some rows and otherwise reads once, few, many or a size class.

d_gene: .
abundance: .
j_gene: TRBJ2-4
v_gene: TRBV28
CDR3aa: CASSLVAGLVQYF
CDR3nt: TGTGCCAGCAGTTTGGTGGCGGGCCTCGTTCAGTACTTC

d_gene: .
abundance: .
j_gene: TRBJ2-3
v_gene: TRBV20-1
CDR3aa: CSAREMGSASTDTQYF
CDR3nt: TGCAGTGCTAGAGAAATGGGGTCCGCGAGCACAGATACGCAGTATTTT

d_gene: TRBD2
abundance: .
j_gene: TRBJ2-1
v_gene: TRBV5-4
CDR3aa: CASSFDGRAINEQFF
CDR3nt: TGTGCCAGCAGCTTCGACGGGAGGGCCATCAATGAGCAGTTCTTC

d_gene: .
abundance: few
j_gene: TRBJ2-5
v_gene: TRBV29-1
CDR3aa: CSVASDLNGETQYF
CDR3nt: TGCAGCGTTGCCTCGGACCTCAACGGAGAGACCCAGTACTTC

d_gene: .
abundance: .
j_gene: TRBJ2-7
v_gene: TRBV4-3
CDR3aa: CASSQDVAQGYYEQYF
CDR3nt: TGCGCCAGCAGCCAAGATGTGGCCCAAGGCTACTACGAGCAGTACTTC

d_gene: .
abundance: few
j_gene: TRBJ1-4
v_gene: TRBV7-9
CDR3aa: CASSRLTGRNEKLFF
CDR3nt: TGTGCCAGCAGCCGCCTAACCGGGAGAAATGAAAAACTGTTTTTT

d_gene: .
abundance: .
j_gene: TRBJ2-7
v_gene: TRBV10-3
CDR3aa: CAISGVGSVYEQYF
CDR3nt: TGTGCCATCAGTGGTGTAGGCTCTGTCTACGAGCAGTACTTC

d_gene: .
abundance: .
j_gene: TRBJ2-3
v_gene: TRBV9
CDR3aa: CAGSSQGGGAEDTQYF
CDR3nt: TGTGCCGGCAGCTCCCAGGGGGGTGGGGCGGAAGATACGCAGTATTTT

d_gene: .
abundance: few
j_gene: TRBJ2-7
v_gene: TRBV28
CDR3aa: CASSSGGRAYEQYF
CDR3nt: TGTGCCAGCAGTTCAGGGGGGCGCGCATACGAGCAGTACTTC

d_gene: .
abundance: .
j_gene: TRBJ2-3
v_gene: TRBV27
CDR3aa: CASSLILARTDTQCF
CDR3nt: TGTGCCAGCAGTTTGATTTTGGCTCGCACAGATACGCAGTGTTTT

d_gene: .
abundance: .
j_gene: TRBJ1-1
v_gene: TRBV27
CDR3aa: CASSVTLDLGEAFF
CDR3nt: TGTGCCAGCAGCGTGACACTGGACCTAGGGGAAGCTTTCTTT

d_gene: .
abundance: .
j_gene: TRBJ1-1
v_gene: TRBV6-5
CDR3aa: CASREGRSWTEAFF
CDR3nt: TGTGCCAGCAGAGAAGGTAGGTCGTGGACTGAAGCTTTCTTT

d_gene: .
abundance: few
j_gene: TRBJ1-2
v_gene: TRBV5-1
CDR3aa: CASSLVQGGYTF
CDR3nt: TGCGCCAGCAGCTTGGTTCAAGGGGGCTACACCTTC

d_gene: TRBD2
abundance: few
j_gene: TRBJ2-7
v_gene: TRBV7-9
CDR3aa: CASTPGGGAREQYF
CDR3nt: TGTGCCAGCACGCCCGGCGGGGGGGCCCGAGAGCAGTACTTC

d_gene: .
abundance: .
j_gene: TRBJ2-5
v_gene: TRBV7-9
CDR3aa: CASSLFSGAGETQYF
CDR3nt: TGTGCCAGCAGCTTATTTAGCGGCGCCGGGGAGACCCAGTACTTC

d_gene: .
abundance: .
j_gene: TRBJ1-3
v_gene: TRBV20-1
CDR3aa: CSAQTVPSGNTIYF
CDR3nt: TGCAGTGCCCAGACAGTTCCCTCTGGAAACACCATATATTTT

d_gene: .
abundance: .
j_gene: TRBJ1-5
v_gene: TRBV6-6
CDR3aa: CASSYEAIQPQHF
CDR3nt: TGTGCCAGCAGTTATGAGGCAATCCAGCCCCAGCATTTT

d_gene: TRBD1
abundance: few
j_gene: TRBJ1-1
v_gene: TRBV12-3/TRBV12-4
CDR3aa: CASSLQGAATEAFF
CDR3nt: TGTGCCAGCAGTCTACAGGGGGCGGCCACTGAAGCTTTCTTT

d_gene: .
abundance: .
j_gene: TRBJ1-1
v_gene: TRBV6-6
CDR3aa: CASSYRDKNTEAFF
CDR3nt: TGTGCCAGCAGTTACCGGGACAAGAACACTGAAGCTTTCTTT

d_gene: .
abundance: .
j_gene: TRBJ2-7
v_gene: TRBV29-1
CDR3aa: CSVEDPRTESYEQYF
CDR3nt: TGCAGCGTTGAAGATCCTCGGACAGAGTCCTACGAGCAGTACTTC

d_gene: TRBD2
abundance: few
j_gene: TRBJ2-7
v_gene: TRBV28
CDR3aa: CASSGGGSGPYEQYF
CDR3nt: TGTGCCAGCAGCGGGGGGGGGAGCGGACCCTACGAGCAGTACTTC

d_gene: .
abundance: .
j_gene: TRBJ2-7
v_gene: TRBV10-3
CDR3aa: CAISSGQSYEQYF
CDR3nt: TGTGCCATCAGCTCTGGACAATCCTACGAGCAGTACTTC

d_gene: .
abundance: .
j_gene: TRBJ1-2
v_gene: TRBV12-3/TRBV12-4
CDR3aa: CASSLTTTGDGYTF
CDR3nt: TGTGCCAGCAGTTTAACGACCACGGGGGATGGCTACACCTTC

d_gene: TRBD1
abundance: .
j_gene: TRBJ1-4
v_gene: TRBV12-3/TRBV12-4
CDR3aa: CASSLAGQGARHEKLFF
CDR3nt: TGTGCCAGCAGTCTAGCGGGACAGGGGGCGCGGCATGAAAAACTGTTTTTT

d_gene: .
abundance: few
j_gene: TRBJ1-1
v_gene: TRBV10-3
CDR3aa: CAISESIAPIKAFF
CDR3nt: TGTGCCATCAGTGAGTCGATTGCCCCGATTAAAGCTTTCTTT

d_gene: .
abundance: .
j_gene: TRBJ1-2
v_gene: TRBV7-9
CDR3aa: CASSAPDSQHYGYTF
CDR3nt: TGTGCCAGCAGCGCTCCGGACAGTCAACACTATGGCTACACCTTC

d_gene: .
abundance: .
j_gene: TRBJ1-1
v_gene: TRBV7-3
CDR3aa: CASSLRWNTEAFF
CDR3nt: TGTGCCAGCAGCTTAAGGTGGAACACTGAAGCTTTCTTT

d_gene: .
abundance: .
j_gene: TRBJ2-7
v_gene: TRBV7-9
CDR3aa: CASSLASYGQDEQYF
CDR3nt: TGTGCCAGCAGCTTAGCCTCTTATGGCCAGGACGAGCAGTACTTC

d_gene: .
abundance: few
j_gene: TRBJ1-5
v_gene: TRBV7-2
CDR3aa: CASSFTSVPNQPQHF
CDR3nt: TGTGCCAGCAGCTTCACCTCGGTACCGAATCAGCCCCAGCATTTT